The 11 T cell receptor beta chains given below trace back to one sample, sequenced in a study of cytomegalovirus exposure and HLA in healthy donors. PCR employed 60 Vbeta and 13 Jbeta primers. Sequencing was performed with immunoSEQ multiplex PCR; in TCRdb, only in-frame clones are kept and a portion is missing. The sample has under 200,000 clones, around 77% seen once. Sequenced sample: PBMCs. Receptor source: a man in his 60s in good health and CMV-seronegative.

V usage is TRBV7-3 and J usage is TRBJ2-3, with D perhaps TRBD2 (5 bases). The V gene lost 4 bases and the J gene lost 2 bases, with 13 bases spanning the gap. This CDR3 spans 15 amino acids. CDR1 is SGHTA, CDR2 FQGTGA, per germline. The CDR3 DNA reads TGTGCCAGCAGCTCCCTAGCTTCTCCCACAGATACGCAGTATTTT. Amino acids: CASSSLASPTDTQYF.

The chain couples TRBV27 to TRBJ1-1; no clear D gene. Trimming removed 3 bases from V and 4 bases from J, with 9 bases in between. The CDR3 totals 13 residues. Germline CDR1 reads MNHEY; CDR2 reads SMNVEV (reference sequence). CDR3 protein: CASSLRELTEAFF. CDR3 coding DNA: TGTGCCAGCAGTTTGAGGGAACTCACTGAAGCTTTCTTT.

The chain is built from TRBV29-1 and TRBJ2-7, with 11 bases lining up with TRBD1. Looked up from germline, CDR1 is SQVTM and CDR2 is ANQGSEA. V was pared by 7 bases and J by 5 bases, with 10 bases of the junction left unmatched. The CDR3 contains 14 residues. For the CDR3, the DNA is TGCAGCGCCATCCTCGGACAGGGGGCAAACGAGCAGTACTTC. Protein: CSAILGQGANEQYF.

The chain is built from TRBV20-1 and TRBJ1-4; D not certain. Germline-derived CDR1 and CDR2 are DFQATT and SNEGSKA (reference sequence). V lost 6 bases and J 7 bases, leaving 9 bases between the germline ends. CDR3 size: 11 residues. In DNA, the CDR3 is TGCAGTGCCGCTGCGAGTGAAAAACTGTTTTTT. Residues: CSAAASEKLFF.

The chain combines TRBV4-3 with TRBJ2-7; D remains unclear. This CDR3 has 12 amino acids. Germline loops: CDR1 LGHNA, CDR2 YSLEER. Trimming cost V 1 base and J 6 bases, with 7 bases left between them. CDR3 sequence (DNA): TGCGCCAGCAGCCAAGGAAGAGCCGAGCAGTACTTC. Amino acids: CASSQGRAEQYF.

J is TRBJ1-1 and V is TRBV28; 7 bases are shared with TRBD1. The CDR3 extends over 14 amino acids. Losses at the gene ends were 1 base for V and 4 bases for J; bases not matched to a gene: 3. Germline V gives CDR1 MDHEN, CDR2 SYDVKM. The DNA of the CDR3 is TGTGCCAGCAGTTTATCATACAGGGGCACTGAAGCTTTCTTT. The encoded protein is CASSLSYRGTEAFF. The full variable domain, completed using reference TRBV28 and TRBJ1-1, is DVKVTQSSRYLVKRTGEKVFLECVQDMDHENMFWYRQDPGLGLRLIYFSYDVKMKEKGDIPEGYSVSREKKERFSLILESASTNQTSMYLCASSLSYRGTEAFFGQGTRLTVV.

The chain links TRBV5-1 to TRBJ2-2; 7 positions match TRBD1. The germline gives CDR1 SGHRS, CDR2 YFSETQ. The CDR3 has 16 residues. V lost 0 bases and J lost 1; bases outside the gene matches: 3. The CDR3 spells CASSLVGGENTGELFF. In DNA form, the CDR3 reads TGCGCCAGCAGCTTGGTAGGGGGCGAGAACACCGGGGAGCTGTTTTTT.

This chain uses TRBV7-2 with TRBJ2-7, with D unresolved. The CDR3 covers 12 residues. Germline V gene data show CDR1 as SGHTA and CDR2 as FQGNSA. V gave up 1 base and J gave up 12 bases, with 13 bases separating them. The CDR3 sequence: CASSLELLSWYF. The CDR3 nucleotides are TGTGCCAGCAGCTTAGAGCTCCTAAGTTGGTACTTC. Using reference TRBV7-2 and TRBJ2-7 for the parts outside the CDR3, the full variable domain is GAGVSQSPSNKVTEKGKDVELRCDPISGHTALYWYRQSLGQGLEFLIYFQGNSAPDKSGLPSDRFSAERTGGSVSTLTIQRTQQEDSAVYLCASSLELLSWYFGPGTRLTVT.

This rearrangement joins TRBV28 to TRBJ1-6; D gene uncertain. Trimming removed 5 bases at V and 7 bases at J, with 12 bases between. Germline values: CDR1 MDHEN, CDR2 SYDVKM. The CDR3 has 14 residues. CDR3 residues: CASSTRVQNSPLHF. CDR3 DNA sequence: TGTGCCAGCAGTACCCGGGTTCAAAATTCACCCCTCCACTTT.

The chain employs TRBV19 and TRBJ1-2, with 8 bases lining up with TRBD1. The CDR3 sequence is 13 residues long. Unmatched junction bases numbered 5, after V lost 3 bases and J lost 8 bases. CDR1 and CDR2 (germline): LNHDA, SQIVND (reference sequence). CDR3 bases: TGTGCCAGTAGTATGAAGACAGGGGAAGGCTACACCTTC. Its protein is CASSMKTGEGYTF.

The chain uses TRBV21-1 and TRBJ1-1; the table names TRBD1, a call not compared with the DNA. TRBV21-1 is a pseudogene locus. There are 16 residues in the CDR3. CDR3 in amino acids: CASSTHPTGGWTEAFF. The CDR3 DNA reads TGTGCCAGCAGCACGCATCCGACAGGGGGCTGGACTGAAGCTTTCTTT.